These T cell receptor beta chains were read from a single sample in a study of blood T cell repertoires in COVID-19. Method: immunoSEQ multiplex PCR; TCRdb's copy keeps in-frame clones and lacks some. Among some 250,000 clones listed, roughly 83% were seen once. Sequenced sample: peripheral blood. These receptors all come from a middle-aged man with acute or convalescent COVID-19. The conserved cysteine and the conserved F or W are not part of the CDR3 here.

TRBV19,TRBJ1-4,ASRDRGQQEKLF
TRBV27,TRBJ2-5,ASSNRRSGRGKETQY
TRBV18,TRBJ1-3,ASSPRSTGAGNTIY
TRBV19,TRBJ2-1,ASSIGTGTLYNEQF
TRBV4-3,TRBJ2-7,ASSQERETGEQY
TRBV5-8,TRBJ1-5,ASSLDTRQPQH
TRBV3-1/TRBV3-2,TRBJ1-1,ASSQATGGGEAF
TRBV4-2,TRBJ2-1,ASSQDRLLAGAKDEQF
TRBV5-1,TRBJ2-1,ASTRLAGGNEQF
TRBV5-4,TRBJ2-1,ASSFWSGSIDEQF
TRBV9,TRBJ2-3,ASSVAGQGADTQY
TRBV14,TRBJ2-1,ASSRTSGANEQF
TRBV27,TRBJ2-1,ASRGPASWNNEQF
TRBV11-2,TRBJ1-1,ASSLGNRGNTEAF
TRBV4-3,TRBJ2-5,ASSHPRGRETQY
TRBV7-2,TRBJ1-2,ASSLHRDLSNYGYT
TRBV28,TRBJ2-7,ASSQPSSSEQY